The source of this TCR beta chain is a study of shared clonotypes between healthy human individuals. Overall study results and limits: Enrolling few donors narrowed the genetic and exposure-history diversity that was represented.

Method: immunoSEQ multiplex PCR; TCRdb's copy keeps in-frame clones and lacks some. The sample has about 560,000 clones, just over 75% seen once. The CDR3 contains 16 residues. Germline assignment: CDR1 LNHDA and CDR2 SQIVND (reference sequence). With 7 bases removed from V and 2 bases from J, the gap between germline ends came to 20 bases. On this clone: As yet, its antigen is unknown.

The source of this sequence is a woman aged 40 to 49 in good health. Some clones in this sample may be carry-over from other donors' samples. The rearrangement joins TRBV19 to TRBJ1-1, with D perhaps matching TRBD1 (5 bases). Sequencing was carried out using PBMCs. The CDR3 DNA is TGTGCCAGTACCACCAGGGACCACGACGGCAACACTGAAGCTTTCTTT. It is translated as CASTTRDHDGNTEAFF.